This T cell receptor (beta chain) appears in the sequencing data of a study of OX40 agonist ivuxolimab in advanced cancers. Here immunoSEQ multiplex PCR was the method, and the copy in TCRdb shows in-frame clones only, minus some. The table records 95,000 to 100,000 clones, approximately 83% of them present only once. Study outcomes and limitations: CD8+ T cells (on average) carried more expanded clones than CD4+ T cells. Determination of antigen specificity was not performed for the expanded peripheral T cells. The study observed clonal expansion of CD4+ and CD8+ blood T cells by week 6 at 0.1 to 3.0 mg/kg. Also showing low normalized T-cell clonal expansion were some of the nonresponders.

Points on this clone: Its antigen is currently unknown.

The CDR3 has 14 residues. From germline, CDR1 is SGHAT and CDR2 FQNNGV. Trimming removed 4 bases from V and 5 bases from J, with 11 bases in between. The rearrangement links TRBV11-2 to TRBJ2-2; D is unclear. The receptor was isolated from an adult with an advanced solid tumor such as melanoma, head and neck, liver or kidney cancer. Sequences were derived from CD4+ or CD8+ T cells sorted from blood, sampled in a trial of the OX40 agonist ivuxolimab. The CDR3 loop reads CASSSVVYTGELFF. In nucleotides, the CDR3 is TGTGCCAGCAGCTCCGTTGTGTATACCGGGGAGCTGTTTTTT. Full variable domain (missing parts from reference TRBV11-2 and TRBJ2-2): EAGVAQSPRYKIIEKRQSVAFWCNPISGHATLYWYQQILGQGPKLLIQFQNNGVVDDSQLPKDRFSAERLKGVDSTLKIQPAKLEDSAVYLCASSSVVYTGELFFGEGSRLTVL.